The following is a T cell receptor beta chain sequence with its context. Its target is unknown. Per individual, the PBMC samples numbered at least one pre-ART and at least two post-ART. The record originates from a study of long-term antiretroviral therapy in people with HIV. Study summary: Of all samples, the earliest predate the 2015 immediate-ART recommendation by about a decade. Overall study results and limits: ART preceded a rise in diversity that nonetheless stayed lower than in transplant donor controls.

Running of the v3.0 immunoSEQ assay took place at survey level. Data came from immunoSEQ multiplex PCR; TCRdb stores just in-frame clones and leaves some out. Counted here are almost 35,000 clones, 80% to 90% occurring once; the ten biggest clones make up about 4.8%. Here the sequenced sample was unsorted PBMCs, taken just over 2.7 years before starting antiretroviral therapy. This receptor was taken from a woman aged 25 to 39 with HIV.

The CDR3 spells CASSEAVISSRPGANVLTF. The CDR3 region has the DNA TGTGCCAGCAGTGAAGCAGTGATTTCTAGCCGCCCTGGGGCCAACGTCCTGACTTTC. The chain carries TRBV6-1 and TRBJ2-6, with D perhaps matching TRBD2 (5 bases). Germline assignment: CDR1 MNHNS and CDR2 SASEGT. V lost 0 bases and J lost 2, with 17 bases in between. The CDR3 covers 19 residues.